These T cell receptor beta chains were read from a single sample in a study of beta chain features in type 1 diabetes. Method: immunoSEQ multiplex PCR; TCRdb's copy keeps in-frame clones and lacks some. The data contain 500,000 to 700,000 clones, around 15% of them singletons. Sequences were obtained from naive CD4+ T cells from blood. These receptors originate from a young man in good health. The CDR3 runs from the conserved cysteine through the conserved F or W. D genes are given only for firm matches. Some rows have no size entry. The others give once, few or many, or a class for an expanded clone.

DNA: TGTGCCAGCAGCTTGAACCGGGACTACAATGAGCAGTTCTTC
CDR3: CASSLNRDYNEQFF
size: few
D: .
V: TRBV7-2
length: 14
J: TRBJ2-1

DNA: TGTGCCATCAGCCCCCTTGAGAGGCAGCATACGCAGTATTTT
CDR3: CAISPLERQHTQYF
size: few
D: .
V: TRBV10-3
length: 14
J: TRBJ2-3

DNA: TGTGCCAGCAGTTCCCGAGGGAATCAGCCCCAGCATTTT
CDR3: CASSSRGNQPQHF
size: few
D: .
V: TRBV28
length: 13
J: TRBJ1-5

DNA: TGTGCCAGCAGCGGTACCGGGACGGACTACTACGAGCAGTACTTC
CDR3: CASSGTGTDYYEQYF
size: .
D: .
V: TRBV9
length: 15
J: TRBJ2-7

DNA: TGTGCCAGCAGCTCCATACAGGGAATAGGTAACACCATATATTTT
CDR3: CASSSIQGIGNTIYF
size: .
D: .
V: TRBV11-2
length: 15
J: TRBJ1-3

DNA: TGTGCCAGCACCCCCCAGGGGCGGGGGTCCTACGAGCAGTACTTC
CDR3: CASTPQGRGSYEQYF
size: .
D: .
V: TRBV28
length: 15
J: TRBJ2-7

DNA: TGCGCCAGCAGCAAAGGCATCGGGACGGATCTCTACGAGCAGTACTTC
CDR3: CASSKGIGTDLYEQYF
size: few
D: .
V: TRBV5-1
length: 16
J: TRBJ2-7

DNA: TGTGCCAGCAGTGCTCCGTGGGGGACAGGGGGCGACACTGAAGCTTTCTTT
CDR3: CASSAPWGTGGDTEAFF
size: .
D: TRBD1
V: TRBV6-1
length: 17
J: TRBJ1-1

DNA: TGTGCCAGCAGCTTCATGCTGTCAGCGGGCTTGGGAGGGTCCGGCTACACCTTC
CDR3: CASSFMLSAGLGGSGYTF
size: few
D: .
V: TRBV11-2
length: 18
J: TRBJ1-2

DNA: TGTGCCAGCCACGACCACGACAGGGGGACCACTGAAGCTTTCTTT
CDR3: CASHDHDRGTTEAFF
size: .
D: TRBD1
V: TRBV6-5
length: 15
J: TRBJ1-1

DNA: TGTGCCAGCAGCGCCCGGATGTGGACAGAGGGCACCGGGGAGCTGTTTTTT
CDR3: CASSARMWTEGTGELFF
size: few
D: .
V: TRBV9
length: 17
J: TRBJ2-2

DNA: TGTGCCAGCAGCTTGTTGTGGGAGATTCCCTACGAGCAGTACTTC
CDR3: CASSLLWEIPYEQYF
size: .
D: .
V: TRBV5-4
length: 15
J: TRBJ2-7

DNA: TGCGCCAGCAGCCCGGGACGCATACAATCCTACGAGCAGTACTTC
CDR3: CASSPGRIQSYEQYF
size: .
D: .
V: TRBV5-1
length: 15
J: TRBJ2-7

DNA: TGTGCCTGGAGTGTACGAGGGGGCGGCACAGATACGCAGTATTTT
CDR3: CAWSVRGGGTDTQYF
size: .
D: TRBD1
V: TRBV30
length: 15
J: TRBJ2-3

DNA: TGTGCCAGCAGCTCATCTCACACGGCCAGGGGAGGCACTGAAGCTTTCTTT
CDR3: CASSSSHTARGGTEAFF
size: .
D: .
V: TRBV7-3
length: 17
J: TRBJ1-1

DNA: TGTGCCAGCAGCTTAGGTGCGGGAGGGGCTCGCACAGATACGCAGTATTTT
CDR3: CASSLGAGGARTDTQYF
size: .
D: TRBD2
V: TRBV7-8
length: 17
J: TRBJ2-3

DNA: TGTGCCAGCAGTCCCGGGGGGGCGGCCGGGGAGCTGTTTTTT
CDR3: CASSPGGAAGELFF
size: few
D: TRBD2
V: TRBV28
length: 14
J: TRBJ2-2

DNA: TGCAGTGCTAGAGGACTAAAGCAGTTCTTC
CDR3: CSARGLKQFF
size: .
D: .
V: TRBV20-1
length: 10
J: TRBJ2-1

DNA: TGTGCCAGCAGTGAATTACCGGCCTATGGCTACACCTTC
CDR3: CASSELPAYGYTF
size: .
D: .
V: TRBV2
length: 13
J: TRBJ1-2

DNA: TGTGCCTGGAGTGTACGTCCTGTTGCTAATTCACCCCTCCACTTT
CDR3: CAWSVRPVANSPLHF
size: few
D: .
V: TRBV30
length: 15
J: TRBJ1-6

DNA: TGTGCCATCACCAAGACAGGGGGCACAGATACGCAGTATTTT
CDR3: CAITKTGGTDTQYF
size: .
D: TRBD1
V: TRBV10-3
length: 14
J: TRBJ2-3

DNA: TGTGCCAGCAGCAGTAGGGGAGGGACACCAGAAAAACTGTTTTTT
CDR3: CASSSRGGTPEKLFF
size: .
D: .
V: TRBV9
length: 15
J: TRBJ1-4

DNA: TGTGCCAGCAGCTTAGGAATGAACACTGAAGCTTTCTTT
CDR3: CASSLGMNTEAFF
size: .
D: .
V: TRBV7-9
length: 13
J: TRBJ1-1

DNA: TGTGCCAGCAGGGGGCTGGCGAACACTGAAGCTTTCTTT
CDR3: CASRGLANTEAFF
size: .
D: .
V: TRBV27
length: 13
J: TRBJ1-1

DNA: TGTGCTAGTGGCCCCGAGGCCGGGAGGGGGTATGGCTACACCTTC
CDR3: CASGPEAGRGYGYTF
size: .
D: .
V: TRBV12-5
length: 15
J: TRBJ1-2

DNA: TGTGCCAGCTCGGTAGGAGGGCTCGGGGAGCTGTTTTTT
CDR3: CASSVGGLGELFF
size: few
D: .
V: TRBV25-1
length: 13
J: TRBJ2-2

DNA: TGTGCCAGCAGCCTTGGGGGGCCCCTCGGGCGCGCCAAAAACATTCAGTACTTC
CDR3: CASSLGGPLGRAKNIQYF
size: .
D: .
V: TRBV28
length: 18
J: TRBJ2-4

DNA: TGTGCCAGCAGCACTCGACAGGGGTCCTACGAGCAGTACTTC
CDR3: CASSTRQGSYEQYF
size: few
D: TRBD1
V: TRBV28
length: 14
J: TRBJ2-7

DNA: TGTGCCAGCAGCTCTAGACTAGCGGGAGGGAGTGGGGCCAACGTCCTGACTTTC
CDR3: CASSSRLAGGSGANVLTF
size: .
D: TRBD2
V: TRBV7-2
length: 18
J: TRBJ2-6

DNA: TGTGCCAGCAGCTTAGCCTTTAGCGGCACCGGGGAGCTGTTTTTT
CDR3: CASSLAFSGTGELFF
size: .
D: .
V: TRBV7-9
length: 15
J: TRBJ2-2

DNA: TGTGCCATCAGTGTGGACAGGGCGAGTCAGCCCCAGCATTTT
CDR3: CAISVDRASQPQHF
size: once
D: TRBD1
V: TRBV10-3
length: 14
J: TRBJ1-5

DNA: TGTGCCAGCTCACCAAGGCTAGTCTCTTCCTACAATGAGCAGTTCTTC
CDR3: CASSPRLVSSYNEQFF
size: .
D: .
V: TRBV18
length: 16
J: TRBJ2-1

DNA: TGTGCCAGCAGTACATGGACAGGGGGCGGGGAGACCCAGTACTTC
CDR3: CASSTWTGGGETQYF
size: .
D: TRBD1
V: TRBV6-5
length: 15
J: TRBJ2-5

DNA: TGTGCCAGCAGTTTACTTATTACCGGACAGAGCTCCTACGAGCAGTACTTC
CDR3: CASSLLITGQSSYEQYF
size: .
D: .
V: TRBV27
length: 17
J: TRBJ2-7

DNA: TGTGCCAGCAGCTACCGGGCCAATAACTACGAGCAGTACTTC
CDR3: CASSYRANNYEQYF
size: .
D: .
V: TRBV2
length: 14
J: TRBJ2-7

DNA: TGTGCCAGCAGTCGGGGGACGGGAGTGTACGAGCAGTACTTC
CDR3: CASSRGTGVYEQYF
size: .
D: .
V: TRBV6-6
length: 14
J: TRBJ2-7

DNA: TGTGCCAGCTCATTTGACAGCAGGGAGCCCCAGCATTTT
CDR3: CASSFDSREPQHF
size: few
D: .
V: TRBV18
length: 13
J: TRBJ1-5

DNA: TGCAGCGTTGACCGGGCCGGGACAGGGCCGACCGGGGAGCTGTTTTTT
CDR3: CSVDRAGTGPTGELFF
size: .
D: TRBD1
V: TRBV29-1
length: 16
J: TRBJ2-2

DNA: TGTGCCAGCACTCGGGGCGGTACGCAGTATTTT
CDR3: CASTRGGTQYF
size: few
D: .
V: TRBV2
length: 11
J: TRBJ2-3

DNA: TGCGCCAGCAGCCAAGCAGGGGGCGGGAATCAGCCCCAGCATTTT
CDR3: CASSQAGGGNQPQHF
size: .
D: TRBD1
V: TRBV4-3
length: 15
J: TRBJ1-5

DNA: TGTGCCATCAGTCTTCCGACTAGCGGGAGGGCCAGTGTAACAGATACGCAGTATTTT
CDR3: CAISLPTSGRASVTDTQYF
size: .
D: TRBD2
V: TRBV10-3
length: 19
J: TRBJ2-3

DNA: TGTGCCAGCAGCCCAAACGCGAACACCGGGGAGCTGTTTTTT
CDR3: CASSPNANTGELFF
size: .
D: .
V: TRBV7-2
length: 14
J: TRBJ2-2

DNA: TGTGCCAGCAGCCAGGATCCGACCCCCTACGAGCAGTACTTC
CDR3: CASSQDPTPYEQYF
size: .
D: .
V: TRBV4-2
length: 14
J: TRBJ2-7

DNA: TGTGCCAGCAGCGCCCAGGGGAACTACAATGAGCAGTTCTTC
CDR3: CASSAQGNYNEQFF
size: few
D: .
V: TRBV9
length: 14
J: TRBJ2-1

DNA: TGTGCCAGTAGTTTGGGGTCGAGAATAGGGGAGCTGTTTTTT
CDR3: CASSLGSRIGELFF
size: .
D: .
V: TRBV19
length: 14
J: TRBJ2-2

DNA: TGTGCCAGCAGCGGGCGGGGAAACCCCTACAATGAGCAGTTCTTC
CDR3: CASSGRGNPYNEQFF
size: .
D: .
V: TRBV7-6
length: 15
J: TRBJ2-1

DNA: TGTGCCAGCAGCTTAGGGGGACAGGGAGCCTACGAGCAGTACTTC
CDR3: CASSLGGQGAYEQYF
size: once
D: TRBD1
V: TRBV7-2
length: 15
J: TRBJ2-7

DNA: TGTGCCAGCAGCCCGAGCACAGCTAACTATGGCTACACCTTC
CDR3: CASSPSTANYGYTF
size: few
D: .
V: TRBV4-2
length: 14
J: TRBJ1-2

DNA: TGTGCCAGTAGTCTCCGGGACAGGACGCAAGAGACCCAGTACTTC
CDR3: CASSLRDRTQETQYF
size: .
D: TRBD1
V: TRBV19
length: 15
J: TRBJ2-5

DNA: TGTGCCAGCAGTTTGCCCCGTAGGATCCATGAGCAGTTCTTC
CDR3: CASSLPRRIHEQFF
size: few
D: .
V: TRBV28
length: 14
J: TRBJ2-1

DNA: TGCGCCAGCAGCGTAGGAATCAGGGGGCAGGGCACAGATACGCAGTATTTT
CDR3: CASSVGIRGQGTDTQYF
size: few
D: TRBD1
V: TRBV9
length: 17
J: TRBJ2-3

DNA: TGTGCCAGCAGTTACAGGACTAGCGGGAGCGCAGATACGCAGTATTTT
CDR3: CASSYRTSGSADTQYF
size: .
D: TRBD2
V: TRBV6-6
length: 16
J: TRBJ2-3